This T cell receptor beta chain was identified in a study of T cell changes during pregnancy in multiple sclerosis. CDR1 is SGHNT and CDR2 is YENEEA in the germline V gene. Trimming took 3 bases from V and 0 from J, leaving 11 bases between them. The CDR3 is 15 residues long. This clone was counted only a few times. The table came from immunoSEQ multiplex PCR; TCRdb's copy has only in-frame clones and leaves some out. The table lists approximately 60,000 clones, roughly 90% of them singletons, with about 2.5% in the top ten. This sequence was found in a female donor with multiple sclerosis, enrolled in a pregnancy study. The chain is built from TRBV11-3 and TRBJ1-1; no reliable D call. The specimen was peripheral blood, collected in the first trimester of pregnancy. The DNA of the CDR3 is TGTGCCAGCAGCTTTGGAGTCACTATGAACACTGAAGCTTTCTTT. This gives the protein CASSFGVTMNTEAFF.